The 3 T cell receptor beta chains below all came from one sample that was sequenced in a study of CD8 T cells in ankylosing spondylitis. No antigen has been identified for these receptors. Study-wide points: Among TCR beta sequences, a motif of under 10 highly homologous variants appeared characteristic of ankylosing spondylitis blood.

MiXCR, run by TCRdb on the 5' RACE reads, gives a single entry per CDR3 protein. Counted here are approximately 550,000 distinct CDR3 sequences, 10% to 15% occurring once; the ten biggest clones make up approximately 6.3%. The sample taken for sequencing was blood, either unsorted or a sorted T cell fraction (not recorded which). These TCRs come from a male donor with ankylosing spondylitis.

V gene TRBV5-1 combines with J gene TRBJ2-6; D possibly corresponds to TRBD1 (6 bases). The CDR3 sequence is 16 residues long. Trimming shortened V by 4 bases and J by 0 bases, and 11 bases separated the two germline ends. Germline CDR1 and CDR2: SGHRS and YFSETQ. CDR3 in amino acids: CASSPTGSSGANVLTF. Written as DNA, the CDR3 is TGCGCCAGCAGCCCGACAGGCAGCTCTGGGGCCAACGTCCTGACTTTC.

This clonotype showed up just a few times. The chain is built from TRBV12-3 or TRBV12-4 and TRBJ2-2; D is unresolved. This CDR3 is 13 amino acids long. With 4 bases removed from V and 4 bases from J, the gap between germline ends came to 7 bases. CDR3 residues: CASSYKGTGELFF. The CDR3 DNA reads as TGTGCCAGCAGTTATAAAGGCACCGGGGAGCTGTTTTTT.

This clonotype has at least ten counts. One end of the junction does not line up with germline, which may come from a read error. The V and J genes are TRBV9 and TRBJ2-1; perhaps TRBD1 as D (6 bases). The CDR3 sequence is 14 residues long. Germline loops: CDR1 SGDLS, CDR2 YYNGEE. For the CDR3, the DNA is TGTGCCAGCAGCGAAACAGGGTGGTACAGTGAGCAGTTCTTC. Its translation: CASSETGWYSEQFF.